Following are 16 T cell receptor beta chains from one sample sequenced in a study of T cells in Graves' hyperthyroidism and ophthalmopathy (dated by TCRdb to about 2019). Libraries came from multiplex PCR. These reads were obtained on an Illumina HiSeq 2000. The TCR beta CDR3 regions were amplified from RNA transcripts. For the first round of RT-PCR on the TCR CDR3, the HTBI primer set was used together with the Qiagen OneStep RT-PCR kit. TCRdb trimmed public reads at Q25 via fastp, called clones via MiXCR and kept in-frame beta chains. A single entry per CDR3 protein holds the most common genes and DNA from its merged rows. This sample lists about 350,000 distinct CDR3 sequences; about 15% were detected once. The top ten clones comprise 20% to 25% of the sample. The specimen sequenced was blood. The receptors shown here come from a young woman with Graves' hyperthyroidism.

This clonotype was counted between two and nine times. The V gene is TRBV29-1, the J gene TRBJ2-1; 7 nucleotides agree with TRBD2. Germline V lookup: CDR1 SQVTM, CDR2 ANQGSEA. The CDR3 contains 13 residues. Trimming took 4 bases from V and 7 from J; bases not matched to a gene: 7. DNA for the CDR3: TGCAGCGTTGGAGGCCTAGCGGAGAATGAGCAGTTCTTC. This sequence encodes CSVGGLAENEQFF.

This clonotype was picked up many times. The chain uses TRBV7-2 and TRBJ1-1; TRBD1 matches at 9 bases. The CDR3 covers 16 residues. V lost 0 bases to trimming and J lost 4 bases; unmatched junction nucleotides: 6. CDR1 and CDR2 (germline): SGHTA, FQGNSA. CDR3 bases: TGTGCCAGCAGCTTAGCAGGGGACAGGGTTGGCACTGAAGCTTTCTTT. It encodes CASSLAGDRVGTEAFF.

This clonotype was recorded many times. The chain carries TRBV7-9 and TRBJ2-5; 8 bases map to TRBD2. Germline values: CDR1 SEHNR, CDR2 FQNEAQ (reference sequence). The CDR3 has 13 amino acids. Trimming cost V 2 bases and J 5 bases; bases outside gene matches: 1. This chain's CDR3 is CASSLSGGETQYF. The DNA for the CDR3 is TGTGCCAGCAGCTTATCGGGGGGGGAGACCCAGTACTTC.

The rearrangement links TRBV6-4 to TRBJ1-1, with D perhaps matching TRBD1 (6 bases). The CDR3 runs 14 residues. V was trimmed by 5 bases and J by 3 bases, leaving 13 bases between them. In germline, CDR1 is MRHNA, CDR2 SNTAGT. The CDR3 reads CASSIQGGDTEAFF. The CDR3 region has the DNA TGTGCCAGCAGTATACAGGGAGGAGACACTGAAGCTTTCTTT.

The sample holds many counts of this clonotype. V gene TRBV11-2 combines with J gene TRBJ2-7; D call uncertain. Germline-derived CDR1 and CDR2 are SGHAT and FQNNGV. Trimming stripped 1 base from V and 0 bases from J, with 16 bases between. The CDR3 runs 17 residues. The CDR3 DNA reads TGTGCCAGCAGCTTAGCGCTCGTTGGCTTACGCTCCTACGAGCAGTACTTC. Protein: CASSLALVGLRSYEQYF.

The chain joins TRBV5-1 to TRBJ1-4; D possibly corresponds to TRBD1 (5 bases). V dropped 3 bases and J dropped 4 bases, with 16 bases sitting between them. Per germline, CDR1 SGHRS and CDR2 YFSETQ. The CDR3 runs to 16 residues. The CDR3 loop reads CASSWDDTGLNEKLFF. In DNA, the CDR3 is TGCGCCAGCAGCTGGGACGACACAGGCCTTAATGAAAAACTGTTTTTT.

Concerning this clonotype itself: Compared with germline, one end of the junction differs, possibly owing to a read error. This sequence joins TRBV12-3 or TRBV12-4 and TRBJ2-6; D is possibly TRBD1 or TRBD2 (5 bases each). This CDR3 is built from 15 residues. For the CDR3, the DNA is TGTGCCAGCAGTTTAAGAGGGGCTGGGGTCAACGTCCTGACTTTC. Residues: CASSLRGAGVNVLTF.

There are many counts of this clonotype. V and J are TRBV27 and TRBJ1-1; TRBD1 matches 8 bases. Germline-derived CDR1 and CDR2 are MNHEY and SMNVEV (reference sequence). V trimming: 5 bases; J trimming: 5 bases; junction bases outside the gene matches: 7. CDR3 length: 14 residues. This chain's CDR3 is CASSLGTGGTEAFF. The CDR3 DNA sequence: TGTGCCAGCAGTCTAGGGACAGGAGGGACTGAAGCTTTCTTT.

J is TRBJ1-3 and V is TRBV12-3 or TRBV12-4; TRBD1 aligns across 7 bases. The CDR3 totals 15 residues. V was clipped by 7 bases and J by 6 bases; unmatched bases: 12. CDR3 residues: CASTTSTGWPNTIYF. CDR3 DNA sequence: TGTGCCAGCACCACTTCGACAGGGTGGCCAAACACCATATATTTT.

The table lists this clonotype with many counts. The J gene is TRBJ1-5, the V gene TRBV6-1; D possibly corresponds to TRBD1 (5 bases). In germline, CDR1 is MNHNS, CDR2 SASEGT. This CDR3 contains 15 residues. Deletions cut 0 bases from V and 9 bases from J, with 15 bases between. The CDR3 sequence: CASSEAEVGGAPQHF. CDR3 coding DNA: TGTGCCAGCAGTGAAGCGGAGGTGGGGGGTGCGCCCCAGCATTTT.

This clonotype was counted at least ten times. V gene TRBV2 combines with J gene TRBJ2-5; tentative D call: TRBD1 (5 bases). Germline CDR1 and CDR2: SNHLY and FYNNEI. Between the trimmed V and J ends, which lost 11 bases and 2 bases, there was a span of 12 bases. CDR3 length equals 12 residues. CDR3 residues: CAGKTDQETQYF. Written as DNA, the CDR3 is TGTGCCGGCAAGACAGATCAAGAGACCCAGTACTTC.

The sample holds many counts of this clonotype. The chain couples TRBV6-2 or TRBV6-3 to TRBJ2-1; 13 positions match TRBD2. J was trimmed by 5 bases and V by 2 bases; bases with no gene match: 15. Germline V gene lookup returns CDR1 MNHEY and CDR2 SVGEGT. The CDR3 spans 20 residues. For the CDR3, the DNA is TGTGCCAGCAGTTACGGACTACCCCGGACTAGCGGGAGTTGGGACAATGAGCAGTTCTTC. Amino acids: CASSYGLPRTSGSWDNEQFF.

The table lists this clonotype with a few counts. The V gene is TRBV18, the J gene TRBJ1-5, with a weak D call TRBD1 (6 bases). Trimming pared 3 bases from V and 0 bases from J, leaving 9 bases between. This CDR3 has 15 residues. Germline lookup yields CDR1 KGHSH and CDR2 LQKENI. The CDR3 region is CASSPEGGSNQPQHF. The CDR3 coding sequence is TGTGCCAGCTCACCTGAGGGGGGTAGCAATCAGCCCCAGCATTTT.

This clonotype was detected only a few times. The chain recombines TRBV7-9 with TRBJ2-3; 7 bases fit TRBD2. Germline loops: CDR1 SEHNR, CDR2 FQNEAQ (reference sequence). J was trimmed by 0 bases and V by 1 base; bases with no gene match: 7. The length of the CDR3 is 17 residues. The CDR3 DNA sequence: TGTGCCAGCAGCTTAGGATTCCGCGGGGGTAGCACAGATACGCAGTATTTT. Translating it yields CASSLGFRGGSTDTQYF.

About this clonotype: This may arise from a read error, as a much more abundant clone is one base away. The J gene is TRBJ1-6, the V gene TRBV12-3 or TRBV12-4, with D maybe TRBD1 (5 bases). The CDR3 extends over 13 amino acids. V lost 7 bases and J 9 bases, leaving 13 bases between the germline ends. Here the CDR3 reads CASTMGRVSPLHF. CDR3 DNA sequence: TGTGCCAGCACCATGGGGCGGGTTTCACCCCTCCACTTT.

The chain is built from TRBV29-1 and TRBJ1-1; the D gene is possibly TRBD1 (6 bases). V was shortened by 8 bases and J by 10 bases, with 11 bases between the two germline ends. The CDR3 spans 9 residues. Germline CDR1 SQVTM, CDR2 ANQGSEA. Here the CDR3 reads CSLQGPAFF. The CDR3 nucleotides read TGCAGCTTACAGGGTCCAGCTTTCTTT. Full variable domain (missing parts from reference TRBV29-1 and TRBJ1-1): SAVISQKPSRDICQRGTSLTIQCQVDSQVTMMFWYRQQPGQSLTLIATANQGSEATYESGFVIDKFPISRPNLTFSTLTVSNMSPEDSSIYLCSLQGPAFFGQGTRLTVV.